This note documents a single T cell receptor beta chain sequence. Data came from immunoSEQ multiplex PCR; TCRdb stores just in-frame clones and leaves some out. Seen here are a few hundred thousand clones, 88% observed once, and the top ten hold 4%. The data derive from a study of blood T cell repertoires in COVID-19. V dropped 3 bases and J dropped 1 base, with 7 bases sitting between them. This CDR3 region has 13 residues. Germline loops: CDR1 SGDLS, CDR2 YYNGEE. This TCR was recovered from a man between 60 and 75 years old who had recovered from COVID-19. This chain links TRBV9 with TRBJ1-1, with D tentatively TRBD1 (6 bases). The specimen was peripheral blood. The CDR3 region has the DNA TGTGCCAGCAGCGCGACAGGGAACACTGAAGCTTTCTTT. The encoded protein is CASSATGNTEAFF.